The 7 T cell receptor beta chains below all came from one sample that was sequenced in a study of blood T cell repertoires in COVID-19. The data were produced by immunoSEQ multiplex PCR, yet TCRdb's version contains in-frame clones alone and is incomplete. The sample comprises tens of thousands of clones, 75% to 90% of which are singletons, and around 15% rests with the top ten. The sequenced sample consisted of peripheral blood. The receptors here all came from a man aged 65 to 79 with active COVID-19.

J is TRBJ1-1 and V is TRBV6-2 or TRBV6-3; D is possibly TRBD1 (5 bases). Trimming took 6 bases from V and 1 from J, leaving 12 bases between them. Germline CDR1 MNHEY, CDR2 SVGEGT. This CDR3 has 14 residues. The CDR3 region has the DNA TGTGCCAGCAGATACGGACAAAGGAACACTGAAGCTTTCTTT. This codes for CASRYGQRNTEAFF.

The chain recombines TRBV28 with TRBJ1-6, with TRBD1 matching 12 bases. The CDR3 has 19 amino acids. V lost 4 bases, J lost 1 base, and 8 bases stayed unmatched. CDR1 MDHEN and CDR2 SYDVKM come from the germline V gene. The CDR3 is CASSSPGTGGGSYNSPLHF. The CDR3 coding sequence is TGTGCCAGCAGTTCCCCCGGGACAGGGGGCGGTTCCTATAATTCACCCCTCCACTTT.

This chain joins TRBV28 and TRBJ2-7; D uncertain. The CDR3 is 14 amino acids. V lost 6 bases to trimming and J lost 5 bases, with 17 bases between them. Germline V gene lookup returns CDR1 MDHEN and CDR2 SYDVKM. The CDR3 DNA follows: TGTGCCAGCAGCCTCGCCAGGCGCACGGACGAGCAGTACTTC. Its protein product is CASSLARRTDEQYF.

V is TRBV5-4 and J is TRBJ2-1; perhaps TRBD1 as D (7 bases). Germline assignment: CDR1 SGHNT and CDR2 YYREEE (reference sequence). CDR3 length equals 20 residues. V was shortened by 0 bases and J by 3 bases, with 25 bases between the two germline ends. CDR3 sequence (DNA): TGTGCCAGCAGCTTGGAGGGCTTCGGGGGACAGCGGATTAACTACAATGAGCAGTTCTTC. Its translation is CASSLEGFGGQRINYNEQFF.

This clone occurred once. The same CDR3 also results from other DNA sequences found in this sample. The chain recombines TRBV7-3 with TRBJ2-3; 7 bases line up with TRBD2. This CDR3 is built from 14 residues. Germline V gene sequence: CDR1 SGHTA, CDR2 FQGTGA. J was trimmed by 5 bases and V by 2 bases; bases with no gene match: 4. CDR3 region: CASSLAGGLDTQYF. CDR3 in DNA: TGTGCCAGCAGCTTAGCCGGGGGGTTAGATACGCAGTATTTT.

The chain combines TRBV6-2 or TRBV6-3 with TRBJ2-5; 11 bases line up with TRBD1. V shed 2 bases and J 4 bases; nucleotides not matched to a gene: 12. The CDR3 is 18 residues long. Germline V gene data show CDR1 as MNHEY and CDR2 as SVGEGT. CDR3 in amino acids: CASSYPGTGGVAAETQYF. In DNA, the CDR3 is TGTGCCAGCAGTTACCCCGGGACAGGGGGAGTTGCGGCAGAGACCCAGTACTTC.

The genes are TRBV9 and TRBJ1-4; D gene ambiguous. Trimming took off 3 bases at V and 3 bases at J, with 12 bases between the two ends. The CDR3 covers 15 residues. The V gene's germline CDR1 is SGDLS and CDR2 YYNGEE. CDR3 sequence: CASSATAAPNEKLFF. In DNA, the CDR3 is TGTGCCAGCAGCGCGACCGCGGCTCCTAATGAAAAACTGTTTTTT.